The clone carrying this TCR beta chain was seen more than once but under ten times. As yet, its antigen is unknown. The data derive from a study of cytotoxic CD8 clonotypes in ibrutinib-treated CLL. Study background: Of the patients, 11 were relapsed/refractory, under 16 treatment-naive and fewer than 18 IGHV unmutated.

Sequencing used immunoSEQ multiplex PCR; TCRdb keeps in-frame clones, though not all of them. This sample yields about 28,000 clones, of which approximately 54% are seen a single time; about 5.4% belongs to the top ten. This CDR3 has 15 residues. Germline V gene sequence: CDR1 SGHTA, CDR2 FQGTGA. V lost 2 bases, J lost 0 bases, and 9 bases lay in between. Study conclusions and caveats: A rise in clonality was seen at ibrutinib response, and a fall back toward baseline was seen at progression. Sampling of sustained-remission and progressing patients occurred at differing times.

This chain uses TRBV7-3 with TRBJ2-3, with TRBD2 as a possible D gene (5 bases). This clonotype was sampled from a human donor with chronic lymphocytic leukemia. This specimen was PBMCs, taken before ibrutinib treatment. The CDR3 DNA sequence: TGTGCCAGCAGCTTATTAGCGACTAGCACAGATACGCAGTATTTT. Its protein is CASSLLATSTDTQYF.